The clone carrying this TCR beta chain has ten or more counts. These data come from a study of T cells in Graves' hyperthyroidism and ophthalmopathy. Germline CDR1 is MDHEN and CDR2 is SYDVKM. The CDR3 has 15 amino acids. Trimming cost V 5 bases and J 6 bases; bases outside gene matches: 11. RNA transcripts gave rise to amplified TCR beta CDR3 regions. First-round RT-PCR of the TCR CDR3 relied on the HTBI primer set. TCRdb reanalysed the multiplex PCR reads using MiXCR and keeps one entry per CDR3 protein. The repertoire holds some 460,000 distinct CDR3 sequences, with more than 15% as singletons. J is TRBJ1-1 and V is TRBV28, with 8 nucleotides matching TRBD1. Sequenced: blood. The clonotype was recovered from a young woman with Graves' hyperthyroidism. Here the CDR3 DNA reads TGTGCCAGCAGTACAAATGGACAGGGAAACCCTGAAGCTTTCTTT. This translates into CASSTNGQGNPEAFF.